This T cell receptor beta chain was retrieved from a study of CD8 T cells in Susac syndrome (dated by TCRdb to the late 2010s). Context from the whole study: The study used repertoire sequencing to test whether antigen drove CD8+ T cell activation and differentiation in Susac syndrome. The study compared CD8+ T cell repertoire clonality among roughly 12 healthy donors, around 14 Susac syndrome patients and 15 multiple sclerosis patients.

What the study reported, not specific to this receptor: The number of individuals in the TCR sequencing and HLA analysis was acknowledged as relatively small.

Notes on this clonotype: The antigen this receptor binds is unknown. The sample holds no much larger clone one base away, and base qualities are not on file.

High-throughput TCR beta sequencing profiled peripheral blood CD8+ and CD4+ T cells from healthy donors, Susac syndrome patients and multiple sclerosis patients. The healthy donors served as controls matched for age and sex. Bulk CD8+ and CD4+ T cells were purified by magnetic negative isolation, whereas CD8+ TEMRA cells were enriched by FACS. Blood was drawn into EDTA tubes, processed within 24 hours, and PBMCs were isolated by density gradient centrifugation. PBMCs destined for TCR sequencing were cryopreserved in liquid nitrogen and later thawed in a 37 °C water bath. The sorted or isolated CD4+, CD8+ and CD8+ TEMRA cells had a purity of 90% or higher. RNA was extracted with the RNeasy kit and about 0.5 to 1 ug was reverse transcribed using random hexamers. TCR beta CDR3 regions were amplified with the immunoSEQ multiplex PCR assay covering 54 Vbeta and 13 Jbeta segments. To correct PCR amplification bias, a synthetic template baseline was used for both primer optimization and computational correction. On the study's bioinformatics: Reads were annotated to V, D and J genes per IMGT and analyzed with immunoSEQ Analyzer, keeping only productive sequences. Clonality was computed as one minus Shannon entropy normalized by log2 of the number of productive unique sequences. For each patient and control, public and private clones were evaluated among the 100 most prevalent clones. A clone was defined as Susac-specific if it was absent from the healthy and MS cohorts, from around 960 published viral clones and from other ImmuneACCESS disease sequences. TCRdb trimmed the raw reads at Q25, called clones with MiXCR and kept productive beta chains. Duplicate CDR3 protein sequences are folded into a single record with the most common DNA and genes. V and J calls and clone size were set by TCRdb, not the authors. The sample profile shows 50,000 to 65,000 distinct CDR3 sequences; approximately 94% of them were found once. The ten largest account for 0.2% of the sample.

Ends trimmed: V by 6 bases, J by 7 bases; bases unmatched to a gene: 12. The germline V gene (reference sequence) yields SEHNR for CDR1 and FQNEAQ for CDR2. CDR3 length: 16 amino acids, cysteine to phenylalanine. Only CDR3 DNA is held: 48 bases, read in frame from base 1. The receptor chain draws on TRBV7-9 and TRBJ2-1; 10 bases in the middle match TRBD2. This clonotype was sampled from a human donor in good health. The sample comprised CD8+ T cells from PBMCs. The CDR3 protein sequence reads: CASSPKLAGSANEQFF. Read as DNA, the sequence is TGTGCCAGCAGTCCCAAACTAGCGGGGAGCGCGAATGAGCAGTTCTTC.